These T cell receptor beta chains were read from a single sample in a study of vaccination and CD4 T cells after COVID-19. TCRdb reanalysed the PCR reads using MiXCR and keeps one entry per CDR3 protein. In the table there are more than 10,000 distinct CDR3 sequences, roughly 66% of which are singletons. Their target antigens are unknown. The specimen comprised CD4+ T cells from blood, cultured in vitro, sampled before SARS-CoV-2 vaccination. Every receptor here comes from a human donor who had recovered from COVID-19. The CDR3 runs from the conserved cysteine through the conserved F or W. A D gene is named only where the DNA matches it firmly. For some rows the clone size is stated as once, few or many, or as a class when expanded; others skip it.

v_call,j_call,clone_size,d_call,cdr3_aa,cdr3_nt
TRBV10-3,TRBJ2-2,-,TRBD1,CATSTGGLTGELFF,TGTGCCACCAGCACAGGGGGCTTGACCGGGGAGCTGTTTTTT
TRBV10-3,TRBJ1-1,-,TRBD1,CAISGRDSTEAFF,TGTGCCATCAGTGGCCGGGACAGCACTGAAGCTTTCTTT
TRBV20-1,TRBJ1-4,-,TRBD1,CSARNRQGAEEKLFF,TGCAGTGCTAGGAACCGGCAGGGGGCGGAGGAAAAACTGTTTTTT
TRBV4-3,TRBJ1-2,-,-,CASSQEAAANYGYTF,TGCGCCAGCAGCCAAGAGGCCGCAGCTAACTATGGCTACACCTTC
TRBV7-2,TRBJ2-3,medium-sized,-,CASSLTDTQYF,TGTGCCAGCAGCTTAACAGATACGCAGTATTTT
TRBV28,TRBJ2-7,-,TRBD2,CASSSPAGGYEQYF,TGTGCCAGCAGTTCCCCCGCGGGGGGCTACGAGCAGTACTTC
TRBV28,TRBJ2-1,-,TRBD2,CASYPSGAHNEQFF,TGTGCCAGCTATCCTAGCGGGGCTCACAATGAGCAGTTCTTC
TRBV5-1,TRBJ2-1,once,TRBD2,CASSLTLIAGGDEQFF,TGCGCCAGCAGCTTGACTCTCATAGCGGGAGGGGATGAGCAGTTCTTC
TRBV4-2,TRBJ2-7,-,-,CASSQSIAGGSSYEQYF,TGTGCCAGCAGCCAGTCCATTGCTGGGGGATCCTCCTACGAGCAGTACTTC
TRBV6-5,TRBJ1-1,-,-,CASSYGHRVNTEAFF,TGTGCCAGCAGTTACGGGCACAGGGTGAACACTGAAGCTTTCTTT
TRBV5-4,TRBJ2-7,-,-,CASSLRTANLYEQYF,TGTGCCAGCAGCTTGCGGACAGCGAATCTCTACGAGCAGTACTTC
TRBV20-1,TRBJ1-5,-,-,CSAQFRGNQPQHF,TGCAGTGCTCAATTCAGGGGTAATCAGCCCCAGCATTTT
TRBV6-5,TRBJ1-5,few,-,CASSYEDSPQHF,TGTGCCAGCAGTTACGAGGATTCGCCCCAGCATTTT
TRBV7-9,TRBJ2-3,few,TRBD2,CASSFRSGTRGETQYF,TGTGCCAGCAGCTTCCGATCCGGGACTAGAGGCGAAACGCAGTATTTT
TRBV7-6,TRBJ2-7,-,TRBD1,CASSLAGTGGDEQYF,TGTGCCAGCAGCTTAGCGGGGACAGGGGGGGACGAGCAGTACTTC
TRBV28,TRBJ1-2,-,TRBD1,CASSSPEGASGYTF,TGTGCCAGCAGTTCTCCAGAGGGGGCCTCTGGCTACACCTTC
TRBV20-1,TRBJ1-5,-,-,CSAISGRVNQPQHF,TGCAGTGCTATTTCAGGGAGGGTTAATCAGCCCCAGCATTTT
TRBV20-1,TRBJ2-3,-,TRBD2,CSASDPSGRAYHTDTQYF,TGCAGTGCTAGTGATCCTAGCGGGAGGGCCTACCACACAGATACGCAGTATTTT
TRBV5-1,TRBJ1-1,-,TRBD1,CASTLTGSGEAFF,TGCGCCAGCACCTTGACAGGGTCGGGTGAAGCTTTCTTT
TRBV15,TRBJ2-5,-,TRBD2,CATSRAPGGSGRETQYF,TGTGCCACCAGCAGAGCACCGGGGGGTAGCGGGAGAGAGACCCAGTACTTC
TRBV20-1,TRBJ1-5,-,-,CSAREIGITRDQPQHF,TGCAGTGCTAGAGAAATCGGAATAACAAGGGATCAGCCCCAGCATTTT
TRBV6-4,TRBJ2-3,-,TRBD1,CASSDGAGGTDTQYF,TGTGCCAGCAGTGACGGGGCAGGGGGAACAGATACGCAGTATTTT
TRBV21-1,TRBJ1-6,medium-sized,-,CASSKCWSPLHF,TGTGCCAGCAGCAAATGTTGGTCACCCCTCCACTTT
TRBV6-1,TRBJ2-3,few,TRBD2,CASDIRGRAGTDTQYF,TGTGCCAGCGACATACGGGGGAGGGCCGGTACAGATACGCAGTATTTT
TRBV7-2,TRBJ2-7,few,-,CASSSRGGEQYF,TGTGCCAGCAGCTCCAGGGGGGGCGAGCAGTACTTC
TRBV10-3,TRBJ2-1,-,TRBD2,CATGGEQRWHNEQFF,TGTGCCACCGGGGGGGAGCAGCGCTGGCACAATGAGCAGTTCTTC
TRBV7-9,TRBJ2-1,-,-,CASSREGLEQFF,TGTGCCAGCAGCCGTGAGGGGCTTGAGCAGTTCTTC
TRBV27,TRBJ2-3,-,-,CASSLALGPDTQYF,TGTGCCAGCAGTTTAGCCCTGGGGCCAGATACGCAGTATTTT
TRBV6-1,TRBJ1-2,few,-,CASSEGRQDNYGYTF,TGTGCCAGCAGTGAAGGTAGGCAGGACAACTATGGCTACACCTTC
TRBV7-9,TRBJ2-7,-,-,CASGKGNEQYF,TGTGCCAGCGGTAAGGGGAACGAGCAGTACTTC
TRBV20-1,TRBJ2-2,few,-,CSASLSVAGELFF,TGCAGTGCTAGTTTGTCGGTGGCCGGGGAGCTGTTTTTT
TRBV11-3,TRBJ2-5,-,TRBD2,CASSPGREARETQYF,TGTGCCAGCAGCCCCGGGAGGGAGGCGAGAGAGACCCAGTACTTC
TRBV6-5,TRBJ2-3,-,-,CASSYDLRGDTQYF,TGTGCCAGCAGTTACGACTTAAGGGGAGATACGCAGTATTTT
TRBV30,TRBJ2-7,-,-,CAWETGNPYEQYF,TGTGCCTGGGAAACCGGGAACCCCTACGAGCAGTACTTC
TRBV20-1,TRBJ2-7,-,TRBD2,CSAMSSGAGQQYF,TGCAGTGCCATGTCTAGCGGGGCCGGCCAGCAGTACTTC
TRBV18,TRBJ1-1,-,TRBD1,CASSPGQPMNTEAFF,TGTGCCAGCTCACCGGGACAGCCCATGAACACTGAAGCTTTCTTT
TRBV24-1,TRBJ2-3,once,-,CATSDLELGGTDTQYF,TGTGCCACCAGTGATTTGGAACTAGGTGGCACAGATACGCAGTATTTT
TRBV7-6,TRBJ1-1,-,-,CASSAMWGTEAFF,TGTGCCAGCAGCGCCATGTGGGGCACTGAAGCTTTCTTT
TRBV20-1,TRBJ1-3,-,-,CSAFDRAGSGNTIYF,TGCAGTGCTTTTGACCGGGCAGGCTCTGGAAACACCATATATTTT
TRBV5-5,TRBJ2-7,-,TRBD2,CASVPGLALSYEQYF,TGTGCCAGCGTGCCCGGACTAGCGCTTTCCTACGAGCAGTACTTC
TRBV6-2/TRBV6-3,TRBJ1-5,-,-,CASSDINQPQHF,TGTGCCAGCAGCGACATCAATCAGCCCCAGCATTTT
TRBV7-2,TRBJ2-1,few,-,CASGPRGYNEQFF,TGTGCCAGCGGGCCTAGAGGCTACAATGAGCAGTTCTTC
TRBV20-1,TRBJ1-4,-,TRBD1,CSARDTGVGNEKLFF,TGCAGTGCTAGGGACACAGGGGTTGGGAATGAAAAACTGTTTTTT
TRBV6-2/TRBV6-3,TRBJ2-5,-,-,CASSYGASALGSGQETQYF,TGTGCTAGCAGTTACGGGGCGAGCGCCCTAGGCTCGGGCCAAGAGACCCAGTACTTC